This passage covers 12 T cell receptor beta chains from one sample sequenced in a study of blood T cells in healthy people across ages. A second PCR, run for about 7 to 11 cycles, used a sample-barcoded 5' primer plus a J-beta primer mix. TCRdb processed the 5' RACE reads anew with MiXCR; each CDR3 protein has one entry. The sample includes approximately 1.5 million distinct CDR3 sequences, around 36% of them seen just once. Sequencing was carried out using blood. Receptors were obtained from a woman under 40 in good health.

This clonotype was picked up a small number of times. V gene TRBV10-3 combines with J gene TRBJ2-6; TRBD1 is a possible D gene (5 bases). Germline assignment: CDR1 ENHRY and CDR2 SYGVKD. The CDR3 has 14 residues. Trimming cost V 8 bases and J 2 bases, with 10 bases left between them. For the CDR3, the DNA is TGTGCCATCGGCGGACAAACTGGGGCCAACGTCCTGACTTTC. Its translation is CAIGGQTGANVLTF.

The DNA of the CDR3 is TGCAGTGCTAGACTATTCCGGGACAGGGGGAATCAGCCCCAGCATTTT. This gives the protein CSARLFRDRGNQPQHF. The V and J genes are TRBV20-1 and TRBJ1-5, with 11 bases that match TRBD1. Trimming at V came to 2 bases and at J to 4 bases, leaving 7 bases not matched to a gene. Germline CDR1 is DFQATT and CDR2 is SNEGSKA (reference sequence). The CDR3 is 16 residues long.

This clonotype appeared a few times. The chain combines TRBV11-2 with TRBJ2-1, with 8 bases fitting TRBD1. Germline CDR1 and CDR2: SGHAT and FQNNGV. This CDR3 is built from 14 residues. The ends lost 5 bases at V and 7 bases at J; junction bases unmatched: 7. The DNA of the CDR3 is TGTGCCAGCAGCCAGAGGGACAGGAGGAATGAGCAGTTCTTC. This encodes CASSQRDRRNEQFF.

V is TRBV4-1 and J is TRBJ2-7; 10 bases match TRBD2. The CDR3 contains 16 residues. Germline V gives CDR1 MGHRA, CDR2 YSYEKL. V gave up 4 bases and J gave up 1 base; unmatched junction bases: 7. Here the CDR3 DNA reads TGCGCCAGCAGCCTCTCTAGCGGGAGTATTTCCTACGAGCAGTACTTC. Translation: CASSLSSGSISYEQYF.

Regarding this clonotype: The germline gene is not matched at one end of the junction; a read error may be the cause. The chain has TRBV10-3 and TRBJ2-7; possible D gene TRBD2, 6 bases. The CDR3 is 14 residues long. CDR1 and CDR2 (germline): ENHRY, SYGVKD. CDR3 DNA: TGTGCCATCAGCTGGGACGGGAGCTCCTACGGGCAGTACTTC. It yields the protein CAISWDGSSYGQYF.

The chain recombines TRBV27 with TRBJ2-2; D ambiguous. CDR1 is MNHEY, CDR2 SMNVEV, per germline (reference sequence). Between the trimmed V and J ends, which lost 7 bases and 0 bases, there was a span of 9 bases. This CDR3 is built from 14 residues. CDR3: CASIPSANTGELFF. The CDR3, as DNA: TGTGCCAGCATCCCTTCCGCGAACACCGGGGAGCTGTTTTTT.

This clonotype showed up just a few times. The chain employs TRBV6-4 and TRBJ2-1; D ambiguous. The ends were cut back, 4 bases at V and 7 bases at J, with 14 bases in the middle. The CDR3 totals 14 residues. Germline V gene lookup returns CDR1 MRHNA and CDR2 SNTAGT. Written as DNA, the CDR3 is TGTGCCAGCAGTGTTGGTCCCAATAATAATGAGCAGTTCTTC. Amino acids: CASSVGPNNNEQFF.

The chain combines TRBV5-1 with TRBJ2-1, with TRBD2 matching over 13 bases. V lost 9 bases to trimming and J lost 8 bases; unmatched junction nucleotides: 11. CDR1 is SGHRS and CDR2 is YFSETQ in the germline V gene. The CDR3 is 15 residues long. The DNA for the CDR3 is TGCGCCAAAACGTCCAGACTAGCGGGGGGACATGAGCAGTTCTTC. Amino acids: CAKTSRLAGGHEQFF. The full variable domain, rest sourced from reference TRBV5-1 and TRBJ2-1, is KAGVTQTPRYLIKTRGQQVTLSCSPISGHRSVSWYQQTPGQGLQFLFEYFSETQRNKGNFPGRFSGRQFSNSRSEMNVSTLELGDSALYLCAKTSRLAGGHEQFFGPGTRLTVL.

The genes are TRBV6-2 or TRBV6-3 and TRBJ2-7; D uncertain. The germline V and J ends were trimmed by 0 bases and 1 base, with 10 bases remaining between them. From germline, CDR1 is MNHEY and CDR2 SVGEGT. The CDR3 is 15 amino acids. The CDR3 DNA is TGTGCCAGCAGTTACTCCCAGGCCACTTCCTACGAGCAGTACTTC. Protein product: CASSYSQATSYEQYF.

This clonotype has just a few counts. The genes are TRBV21-1 and TRBJ2-5; TRBD2 is the table's D call, not checked against the DNA. TRBV21-1 is shown as a pseudogene. The CDR3 has 19 amino acids. CDR3 sequence (DNA): TGTGCCAGCAGCAAAGCGCTAGGGACTAGCGGGAGGAACCAAGAGACCCAGTACTTC. It is translated as CASSKALGTSGRNQETQYF.

This clonotype was counted a few times. This chain uses TRBV24-1 with TRBJ2-3; weak D call: TRBD1 (5 bases). The CDR3 runs to 13 residues. Trimming stripped 4 bases from V and 5 bases from J, with 9 bases between. From germline, CDR1 is KGHDR and CDR2 SFDVKD. CDR3 amino acids: CATSDSRVDTQYF. The DNA of the CDR3 is TGTGCCACCAGTGACTCCAGGGTAGATACGCAGTATTTT.

This chain links TRBV7-2 with TRBJ2-5; D call uncertain. The CDR3 loop spans 14 amino acids. CDR1 and CDR2 (germline): SGHTA, FQGNSA. V shed 0 bases and J shed 3 bases, with 8 bases lying between them. The CDR3 here is CASSLAPAKETQYF. The CDR3 nucleotides are TGTGCCAGCAGCTTAGCGCCTGCAAAAGAGACCCAGTACTTC.